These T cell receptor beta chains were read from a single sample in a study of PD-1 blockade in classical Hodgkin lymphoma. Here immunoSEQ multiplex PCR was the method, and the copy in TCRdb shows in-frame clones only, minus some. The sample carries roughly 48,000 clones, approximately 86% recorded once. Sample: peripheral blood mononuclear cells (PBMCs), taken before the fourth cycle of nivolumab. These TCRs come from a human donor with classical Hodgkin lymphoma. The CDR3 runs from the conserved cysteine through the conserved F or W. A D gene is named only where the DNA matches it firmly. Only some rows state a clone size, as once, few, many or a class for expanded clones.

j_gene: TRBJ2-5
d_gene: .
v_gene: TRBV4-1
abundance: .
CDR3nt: TGCGCCAGCAGCCAAGCGTCAGTTCAAGAGACCCAGTACTTC
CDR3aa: CASSQASVQETQYF

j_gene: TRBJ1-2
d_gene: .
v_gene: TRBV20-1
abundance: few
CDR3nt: TGCAGTGCTCGTAATTTTGATGGCTACACCTTC
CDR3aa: CSARNFDGYTF

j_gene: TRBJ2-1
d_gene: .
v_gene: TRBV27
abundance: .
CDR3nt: TGTGCCAGCAGTTTATGGGGGGATGAGCAGTTCTTC
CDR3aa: CASSLWGDEQFF

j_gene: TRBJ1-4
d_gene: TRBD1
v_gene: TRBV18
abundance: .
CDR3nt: TGTGCCAGCTCCCGCCTGGGACAGGGAACGGGCGCAACTAATGAAAAACTGTTTTTT
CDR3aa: CASSRLGQGTGATNEKLFF

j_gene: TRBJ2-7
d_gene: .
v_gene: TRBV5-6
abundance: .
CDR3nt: TGTGCCAGCAGCTTAGCGGGACAGGCGACGTACTACGAGCAGTACTTC
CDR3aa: CASSLAGQATYYEQYF

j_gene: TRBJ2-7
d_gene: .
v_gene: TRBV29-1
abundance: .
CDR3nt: TGCAGCTGCCGGGACATCTCCTACGAGCAGTACTTC
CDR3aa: CSCRDISYEQYF

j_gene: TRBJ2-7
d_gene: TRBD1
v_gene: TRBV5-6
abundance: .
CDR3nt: TGTGCCAGCAGCTACGGGACAGGGGGGTACGAGCAGTACTTC
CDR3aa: CASSYGTGGYEQYF

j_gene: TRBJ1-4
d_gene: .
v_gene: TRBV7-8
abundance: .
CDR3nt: TGTGCCAGCAGCTTAGCGGCGGGGTTCACAACTAATGAAAAACTGTTTTTT
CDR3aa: CASSLAAGFTTNEKLFF

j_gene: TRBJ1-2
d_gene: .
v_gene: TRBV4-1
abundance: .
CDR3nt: TGCGCCAGCAGCCAAGAAGCCGCCAGGGCTAACTATGGCTACACCTTC
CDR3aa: CASSQEAARANYGYTF

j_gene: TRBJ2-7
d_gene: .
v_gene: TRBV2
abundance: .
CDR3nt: TGTGCCAGCAGTGCCTACGAGCAGTACTTC
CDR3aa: CASSAYEQYF

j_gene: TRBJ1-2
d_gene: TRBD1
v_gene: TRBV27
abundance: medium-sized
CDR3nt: TGTGCCAGCAGTTTGAGTACAGGGGAGAGTGGCTACACCTTC
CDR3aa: CASSLSTGESGYTF

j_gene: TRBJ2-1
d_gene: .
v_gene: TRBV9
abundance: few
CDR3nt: TGTGCCAGCAGCGAGGGGGACAATGAGCAGTTCTTC
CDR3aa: CASSEGDNEQFF

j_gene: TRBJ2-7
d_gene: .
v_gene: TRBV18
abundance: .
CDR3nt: TGTGCCAGCTCACCTGGGATCCCCCACTCAGCGGGCCTTTACGAGCAGTACTTC
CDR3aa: CASSPGIPHSAGLYEQYF